This entry lists 24 T cell receptor beta chains sequenced from one sample in a study of blood T cell repertoires in COVID-19 (TCRdb year 2020). Library method: the immunoSEQ multiplex PCR assay. TCRdb took over this immuneACCESS table, retaining in-frame rearrangements with V and J assigned. Such tables are incomplete; in checked studies, under half of the missing clones stem from an unresolved V gene, and the remainder is unexplained. The sample table records about 340,000 clones; 90% to 95% of these occur just once. The ten largest account for around 3.5% of the sample. The sample comprised peripheral blood. Receptors were obtained from a woman in her late teens or twenties who had recovered from COVID-19.

This sequence joins TRBV20-1 and TRBJ1-5; D is unclear. CDR3 length equals 11 residues. V was clipped by 6 bases and J by 6 bases, with 9 bases between them. Germline V gives CDR1 DFQATT, CDR2 SNEGSKA (reference sequence). Written as DNA, the CDR3 is TGCAGTGCCGCAATCGGTCAGCCCCAGCATTTT. Its protein is CSAAIGQPQHF.

The chain uses TRBV20-1 and TRBJ2-7; TRBD2 matches 7 bases. This CDR3 has 13 amino acids. J lost 4 bases, V lost 3 bases, and 6 bases had no gene match. In germline, CDR1 is DFQATT, CDR2 SNEGSKA (reference sequence). The CDR3 is CSASIGGSYEQYV. CDR3 nucleotides: TGCAGTGCTAGTATTGGCGGGAGTTACGAGCAGTACGTC.

The chain recombines TRBV5-1 with TRBJ2-3; 12 bases fit TRBD2. The ends lost 0 bases at V and 7 bases at J; junction bases unmatched: 15. CDR1 and CDR2 (germline): SGHRS, YFSETQ. The CDR3 is made up of 19 amino acids. CDR3 sequence (DNA): TGCGCCAGCAGCTTGGCTACCTCCTCTGCTAGCGGGAGGGCCAATACGCAGTATTTT. Residues: CASSLATSSASGRANTQYF.

This rearrangement joins TRBV6-1 to TRBJ1-4; TRBD1 might be the D (5 bases). V shed 1 base and J shed 5 bases, with 11 bases lying between them. From germline, CDR1 is MNHNS and CDR2 SASEGT. The CDR3 contains 15 residues. CDR3 in amino acids: CASSEEWTSNEKLFF. In nucleotides, the CDR3 is TGTGCCAGCAGTGAAGAGTGGACAAGCAATGAAAAACTGTTTTTT.

This chain uses TRBV6-2 or TRBV6-3 with TRBJ1-2; the D is unclear. CDR1 is MNHEY, CDR2 SVGEGT, per germline. The CDR3 runs 17 residues. V dropped 2 bases and J dropped 0 bases, with 16 bases sitting between them. This CDR3 reads CASSYPGSLTSNYGYTF. Written as DNA, the CDR3 is TGTGCCAGCAGTTACCCCGGTAGCCTGACGTCTAACTATGGCTACACCTTC.

The chain is built from TRBV25-1 and TRBJ2-5, with 10 bases lining up with TRBD2. Germline V gene data show CDR1 as MGHDK and CDR2 as SYGVNS. This CDR3 is 15 amino acids long. V shed 1 base and J 5 bases; nucleotides not matched to a gene: 4. The CDR3 loop is CASSESSGREETQYF. CDR3 nucleotides: TGTGCCAGCAGTGAATCCAGCGGGAGGGAGGAGACCCAGTACTTC.

This chain uses TRBV21-1 with TRBJ1-6; TRBD1, as called in the table, went unchecked against the DNA. TRBV21-1 is reported as a pseudogene. The CDR3 contains 17 residues. CDR3 region: CASSKVIQGLGNSPLHF. The CDR3 nucleotides are TGTGCCAGCAGCAAAGTCATTCAGGGCCTCGGAAATTCACCCCTCCACTTT.

The chain carries TRBV9 and TRBJ2-7; 8 positions match TRBD2. CDR3 length: 18 amino acids. V lost 3 bases, J lost 4 bases, and 18 bases stayed unmatched. Germline CDR1 and CDR2: SGDLS and YYNGEE. In DNA, the CDR3 is TGTGCCAGCAGCGCCGACCTGCCTAGGAACCGGGAGGGTTACGAGCAGTACGTC. It translates to CASSADLPRNREGYEQYV.

The V call is TRBV5-4, the J call TRBJ1-1; 7 positions agree with TRBD1. V lost 4 bases and J lost 10; bases outside the gene matches: 13. The CDR3 extends over 14 amino acids. Germline V lookup: CDR1 SGHNT, CDR2 YYREEE (reference sequence). CDR3 coding DNA: TGTGCCAGCAGCCTGAGGGTGGGGCAGGGGGTAGCTTTCTTT. Translating it yields CASSLRVGQGVAFF.

The chain uses TRBV5-1 and TRBJ2-2, with 14 nucleotides matching TRBD2. Trimming cost V 4 bases and J 6 bases; bases outside gene matches: 5. CDR1 and CDR2 (germline): SGHRS, YFSETQ. The length of the CDR3 is 16 residues. The CDR3 DNA is TGCGCCAGCAGCACGGGACTAGCGGGAGTAGCCGGGGAGCTGTTTTTT. This codes for CASSTGLAGVAGELFF.

V gene TRBV7-2 combines with J gene TRBJ2-1; 10 bases match TRBD2. Germline values: CDR1 SGHTA, CDR2 FQGNSA. Losses at the gene ends were 2 bases for V and 4 bases for J; bases not matched to a gene: 8. This CDR3 contains 17 residues. CDR3 amino acids: CASSLSKGLADYNEQFF. CDR3 nucleotides: TGTGCCAGCAGCTTATCTAAAGGACTAGCGGATTACAATGAGCAGTTCTTC.

The chain has TRBV5-3 and TRBJ2-3, with 9 bases fitting TRBD1. TRBV5-3 is sorted into the ORF group, with uncertain function. The CDR3 is made up of 15 amino acids. The V gene end was trimmed by 10 bases and the J gene end by 2 bases; junction bases not matched to a gene: 11. CDR3 DNA sequence: TGTGCCGCGGGGAACGACAGGGGGACCACAGATACGCAGTATTTT. It is translated as CAAGNDRGTTDTQYF.

The chain uses TRBV5-1 and TRBJ1-3; 11 positions match TRBD1. This CDR3 contains 15 residues. Germline V gives CDR1 SGHRS, CDR2 YFSETQ. Trimming at V came to 4 bases and at J to 7 bases, leaving 7 bases not matched to a gene. DNA for the CDR3: TGCGCCAGCAGCCCCGCCGGGACAGGGGGGAACACCATATATTTT. This encodes CASSPAGTGGNTIYF.

V gene TRBV19 combines with J gene TRBJ2-3; 13 bases are a match to TRBD2. The CDR3 contains 17 residues. CDR1 and CDR2 from the germline V gene are LNHDA and SQIVND (reference sequence). Trimming removed 6 bases from V and 0 bases from J; junction bases left unmatched: 6. CDR3 DNA sequence: TGTGCCAGTAGAAAGTGGACTAGCGGGGGAAGCACAGATACGCAGTATTTT. Translated, it gives CASRKWTSGGSTDTQYF.

The chain uses TRBV4-1 and TRBJ2-3; 13 nucleotides match TRBD2. This CDR3 is built from 15 residues. The germline V gene encodes CDR1 MGHRA and CDR2 YSYEKL. J lost 3 bases, V lost 4 bases, and 1 base had no gene match. The CDR3 spells CASSRTSGRTDTQYF. The CDR3 nucleotides are TGCGCCAGCAGCCGGACTAGCGGGAGAACAGATACGCAGTATTTT.

The CDR3 region has the DNA TGTGCCAGCAGCTTGCAACTAGCGGGAGGCTTTAAAGAGACCCAGTACTTC. It encodes CASSLQLAGGFKETQYF. The chain couples TRBV5-4 to TRBJ2-5; 12 nucleotides agree with TRBD2. This CDR3 has 17 amino acids. The V gene's germline CDR1 is SGHNT and CDR2 YYREEE (reference sequence). Germline trimming cut 1 base from V and 3 bases from J; bases unmatched to any gene: 7.

The table lists this clone with a few counts. The chain uses TRBV5-1 and TRBJ1-1; 8 bases align to TRBD1. Germline V lookup: CDR1 SGHRS, CDR2 YFSETQ. The CDR3 is 14 amino acids. The ends lost 5 bases at V and 5 bases at J; junction bases unmatched: 8. The CDR3 reads CASSFARGRTEAFF. CDR3 nucleotide sequence: TGCGCCAGCAGTTTCGCCAGGGGGCGAACTGAAGCTTTCTTT.

The genes are TRBV6-6 and TRBJ1-2; TRBD1 agrees at 7 bases. The junction had 2 bases not matched to a gene; V was cut back by 0 bases and J by 1 base. The V gene's germline CDR1 is MNHNY and CDR2 SVGAGI (reference sequence). CDR3 length equals 15 residues. In nucleotides, the CDR3 is TGTGCCAGCAGTTACTCGACAGGGTTTAACTATGGCTACACCTTC. It codes for CASSYSTGFNYGYTF.

This chain joins TRBV29-1 and TRBJ2-1; the match to TRBD2 covers 12 bases. The V and J ends lost 3 bases and 7 bases, in that order; junction bases with no gene match: 10. CDR3 length: 16 amino acids. The germline gives CDR1 SQVTM, CDR2 ANQGSEA. The CDR3 reads CSVEPSGRAGGNEQFF. The CDR3 DNA reads TGCAGCGTTGAGCCTAGCGGGAGGGCCGGGGGTAATGAGCAGTTCTTC.

In its sample, this clone was seen once. The V and J genes are TRBV13 and TRBJ2-5; TRBD2 matches at 9 bases. The CDR3 runs to 15 residues. Germline V gene data show CDR1 as PRHDT and CDR2 as FYEKMQ (reference sequence). With 4 bases clipped from V and 10 bases from J, the junction kept 13 bases outside the gene matches. The CDR3 DNA follows: TGTGCCAGCAGCTCCCTAGCGGGAACCGCGGGGAACCAGTACTTC. Encoded protein: CASSSLAGTAGNQYF. The variable domain in full, completed from reference TRBV13 and TRBJ2-5, reads AAGVIQSPRHLIKEKRETATLKCYPIPRHDTVYWYQQGPGQDPQFLISFYEKMQSDKGSIPDRFSAQQFSDYHSELNMSSLELGDSALYFCASSSLAGTAGNQYFGPGTRLLVL.

The chain carries TRBV7-9 and TRBJ2-3, with 7 bases identical to TRBD1. The germline CDR1 and CDR2 sequences are SEHNR and FQNEAQ (reference sequence). With V trimmed by 5 bases and J by 0 bases, 8 bases remained unmatched. The CDR3 is 16 residues long. The CDR3 region is CASSINDRESTDTQYF. The CDR3 DNA reads as TGTGCCAGCAGCATAAACGACAGGGAAAGCACAGATACGCAGTATTTT.

The chain employs TRBV7-2 and TRBJ1-1; no clear D. The CDR3 totals 15 residues. In germline, CDR1 is SGHTA, CDR2 FQGNSA. V dropped 3 bases and J dropped 0 bases, with 11 bases sitting between them. As DNA, the CDR3 is TGTGCCAGCAGCTTGGAGTACGGAATGAACACTGAAGCTTTCTTT. Translated: CASSLEYGMNTEAFF.

The chain is built from TRBV11-3 and TRBJ2-5, with 9 positions matching TRBD2. Trimming removed 0 bases from V and 4 bases from J; junction bases left unmatched: 12. The CDR3 totals 18 residues. Germline-derived CDR1 and CDR2 are SGHNT and YENEEA. CDR3 amino acids: CASSLDGVRREGPETQYF. In nucleotides, the CDR3 is TGTGCCAGCAGCTTAGATGGGGTTCGGCGGGAGGGCCCAGAGACCCAGTACTTC.

This chain connects TRBV30 to TRBJ1-5; 7 positions match TRBD1. The CDR3 runs 15 residues. V dropped 0 bases and J dropped 4; count of bases not matched to a gene: 6. Germline loops: CDR1 GTSNPN, CDR2 SVGIG (reference sequence). The CDR3 DNA reads TGTGCCTGGAGTGTACAGGGGATAGGAAATCAGCCCCAGCATTTT. The encoded protein is CAWSVQGIGNQPQHF.